This TCR beta chain was captured by sequencing in a study of cytomegalovirus exposure and HLA in healthy donors. The germline CDR1 and CDR2 sequences are MDHEN and SYDVKM. There are 15 residues in the CDR3. V was pared by 6 bases and J by 2 bases, with 17 bases between. PCR used 60 Vbeta primers and 13 Jbeta primers. Sequencing was performed with immunoSEQ multiplex PCR; in TCRdb, only in-frame clones are kept and a portion is missing. The sample shows some 74,000 clones, approximately 70% of them seen only once. The chain couples TRBV28 to TRBJ2-7, with D possibly TRBD2 on 5 matching bases. Material: PBMCs. The sequence was obtained from a middle-aged man in good health and CMV-seropositive. In DNA form, the CDR3 reads TGTGCCAGCAGCCCTTCGTGGGGAGTCACCTACGAGCAGTACTTC. Encoded protein: CASSPSWGVTYEQYF.